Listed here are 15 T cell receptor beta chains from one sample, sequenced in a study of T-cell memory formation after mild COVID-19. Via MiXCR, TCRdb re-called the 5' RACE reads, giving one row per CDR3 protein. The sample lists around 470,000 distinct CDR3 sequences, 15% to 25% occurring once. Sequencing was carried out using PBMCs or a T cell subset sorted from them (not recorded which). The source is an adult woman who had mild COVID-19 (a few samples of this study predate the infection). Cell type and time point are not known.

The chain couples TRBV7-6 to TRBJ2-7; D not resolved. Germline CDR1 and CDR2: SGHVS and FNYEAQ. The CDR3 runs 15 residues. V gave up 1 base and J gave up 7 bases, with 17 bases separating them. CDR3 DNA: TGTGCCAGCAGCTTAGGAGAAGTGGCCTTGGGTGAGCAGTACTTC. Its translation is CASSLGEVALGEQYF. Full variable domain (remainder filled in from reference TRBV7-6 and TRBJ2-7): GAGVSQSPRYKVTKRGQDVALRCDPISGHVSLYWYRQALGQGPEFLTYFNYEAQQDKSGLPNDRFSAERPEGSISTLTIQRTEQRDSAMYRCASSLGEVALGEQYFGPGTRLTVT.

The CDR3 is CASSSSPSGNTDTQYF. The CDR3 DNA follows: TGCGCCAGCAGCTCCTCCCCTAGCGGGAACACAGATACGCAGTATTTT. The chain carries TRBV5-1 and TRBJ2-3, with TRBD2 identical over 9 bases. Germline values: CDR1 SGHRS, CDR2 YFSETQ. This CDR3 is 16 amino acids long. J gave up 2 bases and V 3 bases, and 7 bases lay outside the gene matches. Based on the CDR3 plus reference TRBV5-1 and TRBJ2-3, the full variable domain is KAGVTQTPRYLIKTRGQQVTLSCSPISGHRSVSWYQQTPGQGLQFLFEYFSETQRNKGNFPGRFSGRQFSNSRSEMNVSTLELGDSALYLCASSSSPSGNTDTQYFGPGTRLTVL.

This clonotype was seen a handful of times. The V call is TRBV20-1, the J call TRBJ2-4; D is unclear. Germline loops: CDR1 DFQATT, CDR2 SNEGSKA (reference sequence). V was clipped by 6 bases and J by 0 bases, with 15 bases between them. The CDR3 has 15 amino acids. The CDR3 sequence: CSASFVALAKNIQYF. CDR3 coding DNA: TGCAGTGCGTCCTTTGTGGCACTAGCCAAAAACATTCAGTACTTC.

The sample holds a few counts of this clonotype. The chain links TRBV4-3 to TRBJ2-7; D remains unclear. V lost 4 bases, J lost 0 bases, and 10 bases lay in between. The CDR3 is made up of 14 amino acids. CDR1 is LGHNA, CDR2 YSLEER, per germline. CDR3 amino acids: CASSPLDGSYEQYF. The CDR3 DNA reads TGCGCCAGCAGCCCCCTCGACGGCTCCTACGAGCAGTACTTC.

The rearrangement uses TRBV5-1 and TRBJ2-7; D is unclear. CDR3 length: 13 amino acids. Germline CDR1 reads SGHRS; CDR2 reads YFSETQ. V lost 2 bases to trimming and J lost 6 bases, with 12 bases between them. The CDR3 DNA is TGCGCCAGCAGCTTAGATCCGTCGGGCGAGCAGTACGTC. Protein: CASSLDPSGEQYV.

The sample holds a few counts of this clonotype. The CDR3 is CSVNPLNGGGEQYF. DNA of the CDR3: TGCAGCGTTAACCCACTGAACGGCGGCGGCGAGCAGTACTTC. V is TRBV29-1 and J is TRBJ2-7; D is uncertain. The germline V gene encodes CDR1 SQVTM and CDR2 ANQGSEA. V gave up 5 bases and J gave up 6 bases, with 20 bases separating them. The CDR3 contains 14 residues.

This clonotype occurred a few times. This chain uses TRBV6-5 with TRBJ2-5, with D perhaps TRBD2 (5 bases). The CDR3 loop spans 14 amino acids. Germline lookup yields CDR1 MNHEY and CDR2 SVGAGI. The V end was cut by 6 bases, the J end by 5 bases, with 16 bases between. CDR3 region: CASSPGGPGETQYF. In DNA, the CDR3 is TGTGCCAGCAGCCCGGGTGGGCCGGGGGAGACCCAGTACTTC.

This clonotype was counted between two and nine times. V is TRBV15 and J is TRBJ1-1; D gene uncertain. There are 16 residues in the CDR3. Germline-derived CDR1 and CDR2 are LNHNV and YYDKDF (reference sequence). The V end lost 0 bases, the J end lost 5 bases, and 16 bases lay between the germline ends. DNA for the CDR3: TGTGCCACCAGCAGAGATGGCGTCCTCGTAGAAACTGAAGCTTTCTTT. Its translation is CATSRDGVLVETEAFF.

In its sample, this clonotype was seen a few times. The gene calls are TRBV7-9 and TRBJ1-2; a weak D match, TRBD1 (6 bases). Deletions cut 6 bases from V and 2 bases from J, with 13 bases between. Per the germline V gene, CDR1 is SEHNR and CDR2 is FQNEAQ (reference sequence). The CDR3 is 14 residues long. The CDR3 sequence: CASRHRQENYGYTF. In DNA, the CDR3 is TGTGCCAGCAGACATCGACAGGAGAACTATGGCTACACCTTC.

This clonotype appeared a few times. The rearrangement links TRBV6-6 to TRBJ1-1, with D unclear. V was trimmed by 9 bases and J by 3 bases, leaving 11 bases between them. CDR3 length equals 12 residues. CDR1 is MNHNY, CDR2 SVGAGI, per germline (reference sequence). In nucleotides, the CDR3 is TGTGCCAGTCTACTCCGGGACACTGAAGCTTTCTTT. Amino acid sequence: CASLLRDTEAFF.

CDR3 coding DNA: TGCGCCAGCCGCCGGGGGGTTCAATCCTACGAGCAGTACTTC. This sequence encodes CASRRGVQSYEQYF. The rearrangement links TRBV4-1 to TRBJ2-7; the match to TRBD2 covers 7 bases. Per germline, CDR1 MGHRA and CDR2 YSYEKL. CDR3 length: 14 residues. V was pared by 8 bases and J by 1 base, with 8 bases of the junction left unmatched.

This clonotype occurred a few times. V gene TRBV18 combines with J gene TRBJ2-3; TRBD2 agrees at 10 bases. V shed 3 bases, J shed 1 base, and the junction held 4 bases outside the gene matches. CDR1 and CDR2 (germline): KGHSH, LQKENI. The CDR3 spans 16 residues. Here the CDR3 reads CASSPQTSGGTDTQYF. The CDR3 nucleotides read TGTGCCAGCTCACCCCAAACTAGCGGGGGCACAGATACGCAGTATTTT.

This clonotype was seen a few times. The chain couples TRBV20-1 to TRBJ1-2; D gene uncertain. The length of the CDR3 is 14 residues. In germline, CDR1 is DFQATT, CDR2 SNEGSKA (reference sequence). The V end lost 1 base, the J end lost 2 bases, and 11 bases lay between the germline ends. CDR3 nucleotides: TGCAGTGCTAGAGGGGCGGCGAGCAACTATGGCTACACCTTC. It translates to CSARGAASNYGYTF.

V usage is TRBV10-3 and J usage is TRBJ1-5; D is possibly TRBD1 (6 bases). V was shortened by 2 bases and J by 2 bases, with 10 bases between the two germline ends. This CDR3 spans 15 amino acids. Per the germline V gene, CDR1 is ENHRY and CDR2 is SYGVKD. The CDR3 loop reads CAISETRTGNQPQHF. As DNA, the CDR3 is TGTGCCATCAGTGAGACCCGGACAGGCAATCAGCCCCAGCATTTT.

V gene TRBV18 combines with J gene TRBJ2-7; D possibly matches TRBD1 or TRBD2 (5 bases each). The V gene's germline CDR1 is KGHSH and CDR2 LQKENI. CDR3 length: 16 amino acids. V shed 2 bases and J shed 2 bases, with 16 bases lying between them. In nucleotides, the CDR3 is TGTGCCAGCTCACCAGGGACCGACTCCCTGGCCTACGAGCAGTACTTC. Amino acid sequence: CASSPGTDSLAYEQYF.